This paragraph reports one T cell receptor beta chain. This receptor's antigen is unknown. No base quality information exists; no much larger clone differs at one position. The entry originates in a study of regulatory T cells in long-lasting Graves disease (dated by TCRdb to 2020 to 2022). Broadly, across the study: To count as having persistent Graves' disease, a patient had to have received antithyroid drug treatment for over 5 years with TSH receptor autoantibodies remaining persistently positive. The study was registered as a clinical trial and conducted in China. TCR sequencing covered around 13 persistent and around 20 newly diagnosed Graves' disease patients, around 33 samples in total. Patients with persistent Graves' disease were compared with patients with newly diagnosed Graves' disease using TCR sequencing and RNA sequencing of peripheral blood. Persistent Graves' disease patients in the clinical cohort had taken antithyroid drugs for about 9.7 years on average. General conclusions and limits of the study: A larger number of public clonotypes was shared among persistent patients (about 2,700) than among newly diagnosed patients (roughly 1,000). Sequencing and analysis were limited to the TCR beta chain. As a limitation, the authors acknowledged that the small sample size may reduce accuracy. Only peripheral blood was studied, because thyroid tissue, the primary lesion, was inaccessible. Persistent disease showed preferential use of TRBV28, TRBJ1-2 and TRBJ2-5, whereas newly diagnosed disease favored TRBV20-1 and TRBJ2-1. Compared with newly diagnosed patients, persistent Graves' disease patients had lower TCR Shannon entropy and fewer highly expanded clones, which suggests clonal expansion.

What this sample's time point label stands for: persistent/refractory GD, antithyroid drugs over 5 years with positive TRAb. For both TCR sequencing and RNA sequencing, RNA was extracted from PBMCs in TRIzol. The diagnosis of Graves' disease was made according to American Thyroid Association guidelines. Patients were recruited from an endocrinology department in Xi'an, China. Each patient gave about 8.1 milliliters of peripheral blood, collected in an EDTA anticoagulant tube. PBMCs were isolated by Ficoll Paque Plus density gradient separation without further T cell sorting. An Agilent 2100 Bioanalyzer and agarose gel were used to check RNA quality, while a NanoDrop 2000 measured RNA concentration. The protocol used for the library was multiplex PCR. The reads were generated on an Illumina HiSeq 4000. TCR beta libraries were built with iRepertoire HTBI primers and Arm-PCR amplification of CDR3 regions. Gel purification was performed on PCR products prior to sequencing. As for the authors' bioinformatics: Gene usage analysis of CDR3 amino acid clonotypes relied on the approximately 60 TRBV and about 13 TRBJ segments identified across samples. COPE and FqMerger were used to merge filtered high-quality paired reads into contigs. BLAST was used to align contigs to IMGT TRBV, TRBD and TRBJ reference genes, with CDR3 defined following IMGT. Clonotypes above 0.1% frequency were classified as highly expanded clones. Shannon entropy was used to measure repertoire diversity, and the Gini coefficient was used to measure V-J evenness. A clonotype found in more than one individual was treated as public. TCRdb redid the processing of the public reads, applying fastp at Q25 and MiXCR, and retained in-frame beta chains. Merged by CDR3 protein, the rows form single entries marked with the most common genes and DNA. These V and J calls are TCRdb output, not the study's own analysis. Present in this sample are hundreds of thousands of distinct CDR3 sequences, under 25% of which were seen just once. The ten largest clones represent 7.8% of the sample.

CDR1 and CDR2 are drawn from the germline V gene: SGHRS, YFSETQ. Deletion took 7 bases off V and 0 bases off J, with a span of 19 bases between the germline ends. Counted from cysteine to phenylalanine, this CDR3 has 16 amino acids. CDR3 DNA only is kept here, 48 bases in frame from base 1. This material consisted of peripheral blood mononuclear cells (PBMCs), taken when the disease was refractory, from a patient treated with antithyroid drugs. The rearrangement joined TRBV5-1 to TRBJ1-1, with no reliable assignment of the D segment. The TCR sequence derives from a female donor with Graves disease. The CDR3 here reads CASALQPPALNTEAFF. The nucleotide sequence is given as TGCGCCAGCGCTTTACAGCCTCCTGCCCTGAACACTGAAGCTTTCTTT. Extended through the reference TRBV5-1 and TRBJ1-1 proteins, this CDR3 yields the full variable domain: KAGVTQTPRYLIKTRGQQVTLSCSPISGHRSVSWYQQTPGQGLQFLFEYFSETQRNKGNFPGRFSGRQFSNSRSEMNVSTLELGDSALYLCASALQPPALNTEAFFGQGTRLTVV.